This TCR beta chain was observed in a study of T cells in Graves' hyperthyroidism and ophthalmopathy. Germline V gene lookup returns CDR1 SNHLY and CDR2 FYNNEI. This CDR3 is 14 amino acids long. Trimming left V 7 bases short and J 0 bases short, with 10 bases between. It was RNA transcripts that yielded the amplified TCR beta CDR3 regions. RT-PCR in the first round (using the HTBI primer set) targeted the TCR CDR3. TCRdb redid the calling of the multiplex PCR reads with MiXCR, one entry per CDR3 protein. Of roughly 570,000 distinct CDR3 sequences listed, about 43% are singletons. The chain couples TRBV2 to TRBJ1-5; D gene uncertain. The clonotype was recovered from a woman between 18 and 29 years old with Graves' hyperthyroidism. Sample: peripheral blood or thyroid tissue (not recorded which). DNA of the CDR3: TGTGCCAGCAACGACAATTATAGCAATCAGCCCCAGCATTTT. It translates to CASNDNYSNQPQHF.